The rows below give T cell receptor beta chains drawn from one sample of a study of T cell responses to AZD1222 COVID-19 vaccine. The table came from immunoSEQ multiplex PCR; TCRdb's copy has only in-frame clones and leaves some out. The sample consists of fewer than 95,000 clones, 70% to 90% of them appearing once. Here the sequenced sample was peripheral blood, taken 28 days after the second AZD1222 dose. Receptors were obtained from an adult who received the AZD1222 COVID-19 vaccine. The CDR3 runs from the conserved cysteine through the conserved F or W.

TRBJ1-6 TRBV28 CASRGNRDTNRWSHF
TRBJ1-6 TRBV5-4 CASSLSSTSSYNSPLHF
TRBJ1-2 TRBV9 CASSVEDSATLGSGYTF
TRBJ1-2 TRBV28 CASRTGANYGYTF
TRBJ1-2 TRBV14 CASSQEESTPTPYGYTF
TRBJ2-7 TRBV6-5 CASRDNRGTYEQYF
TRBJ1-2 TRBV9 CASSVGQGDYGYTF
TRBJ1-1 TRBV6-5 CASKGGTEAFF
TRBJ2-2 TRBV6-5 CASSYKGGWSTGELFF
TRBJ1-5 TRBV7-2 CASSLSSGNQPQHF
TRBJ2-2 TRBV7-8 CASSLTGRGGAGTGELFF
TRBJ1-2 TRBV9 CASSPGGGYPNYGYTF
TRBJ1-2 TRBV19 CASSITPANYGYTF
TRBJ2-5 TRBV5-1 CASSDLSAAQETQYF
TRBJ1-1 TRBV5-1 CASSLVAANTEAFF
TRBJ2-2 TRBV5-4 CASSLGVGTKIPGELFF
TRBJ1-1 TRBV5-5 CASSSYEGGISEAFF
TRBJ1-1 TRBV5-4 CASSLAWTGFGTEAFF
TRBJ1-2 TRBV19 CASYNGYTNYGYTF
TRBJ1-5 TRBV6-5 CASRRDSNQPQHF
TRBJ1-5 TRBV15 CATRMTGDRGSQHF
TRBJ2-7 TRBV6-6 CASSKGQAYEQYF
TRBJ1-2 TRBV7-2 CASSLPRAGTYGYTF
TRBJ1-2 TRBV19 CASSPRTAAYGYTF
TRBJ1-1 TRBV4-1 CASSQDSGYTEAFF
TRBJ1-4 TRBV11-2 CASSAGPGRDEKLFF
TRBJ2-5 TRBV5-1 CASSPDRVVETQYF
TRBJ1-1 TRBV7-8 CASSLVTGGPRTEAFF
TRBJ2-1 TRBV5-1 CASSLLGDSPYNEQFF
TRBJ1-1 TRBV3-1/TRBV3-2 CASSQFDTEAFF
TRBJ1-1 TRBV7-9 CASSFTVNRNTEAFF
TRBJ2-7 TRBV6-5 CASSPRQGQDEQYF
TRBJ1-4 TRBV7-9 CASTTTREVANEKLFF
TRBJ2-5 TRBV7-2 CASSFRRRGQETQYF
TRBJ2-3 TRBV15 CATSRGGRTSYDTQYF
TRBJ1-6 TRBV4-2 CASSQGGDRVISPLHF
TRBJ1-3 TRBV4-2 CASSQDNLNSGNTIYF
TRBJ1-1 TRBV5-1 CASSLVSFRENTEAFF
TRBJ1-5 TRBV6-5 CASSLGAGGGQPQHF
TRBJ1-1 TRBV7-9 CASSSRGFDTEAFF
TRBJ1-5 TRBV27 CASSLTGIQPQHF
TRBJ1-2 TRBV7-8 CASSPSGGVYGYTF
TRBJ1-4 TRBV13 CATSRVGSPNEKLFF
TRBJ2-3 TRBV15 CATSRDPQGDDTQYF
TRBJ1-1 TRBV10-3 CAAGALEFSEAFF
TRBJ2-6 TRBV5-6 CASSGRGSGANVLTF